The 7 T cell receptor beta chains reported below all come from one sample, sequenced in a study of early T cells in non-severe SARS-CoV-2 infection. TCRdb ran MiXCR on the 5' RACE reads and lists one entry per CDR3 protein. The sample has over 60,000 distinct CDR3 sequences, roughly an eighth seen once. The sample here was whole blood, taken at baseline. The receptors shown here come from an adult who was a healthcare worker with PCR-confirmed SARS-CoV-2 infection or an uninfected control (not recorded which).

This clonotype appeared many times. J is TRBJ2-3 and V is TRBV5-1; maybe TRBD1 (6 bases). This CDR3 is built from 14 residues. V lost 2 bases and J lost 3, with 10 bases in between. CDR1 and CDR2 from the germline V gene are SGHRS and YFSETQ. The CDR3 spells CASSFTQGTDTQYF. The DNA of the CDR3 is TGCGCCAGCAGCTTTACACAGGGAACAGATACGCAGTATTTT.

This clonotype came up many times. This rearrangement joins TRBV7-2 to TRBJ2-7; 9 bases align to TRBD1. Germline V gene lookup returns CDR1 SGHTA and CDR2 FQGNSA. Trimming took 5 bases from V and 3 from J; bases not matched to a gene: 8. The CDR3 totals 15 residues. This CDR3 reads CASSAGQGTFYEQYF. CDR3 nucleotide sequence: TGTGCCAGCAGCGCCGGACAGGGGACTTTCTACGAGCAGTACTTC.

This clonotype was seen only a few times. The V call is TRBV7-2, the J call TRBJ2-4, with 7 bases lining up with TRBD1. Germline trimming cut 4 bases from V and 7 bases from J; bases unmatched to any gene: 10. This CDR3 is built from 15 residues. Germline V gives CDR1 SGHTA, CDR2 FQGNSA. The DNA of the CDR3 is TGTGCCAGCAGCTCATCGCCAGGGGGATCGAACATTCAGTACTTC. Amino acids: CASSSSPGGSNIQYF.

This clonotype has a count of ten or more. The chain employs TRBV5-1 and TRBJ2-5, with 16 positions matching TRBD2. CDR1 and CDR2 from the germline V gene are SGHRS and YFSETQ. The CDR3 consists of 16 residues. The J segment lost 4 bases and the V segment lost 3 bases, leaving 3 bases of the junction unmatched. Here the CDR3 reads CASSSGLAGGRETQYF. In nucleotides, the CDR3 is TGCGCCAGCAGCTCGGGACTAGCGGGGGGGCGAGAGACCCAGTACTTC.

The sample holds a few counts of this clonotype. The chain uses TRBV11-2 and TRBJ2-1; 7 nucleotides agree with TRBD1. The CDR3 length is 15 residues. Germline V gene lookup returns CDR1 SGHAT and CDR2 FQNNGV. J gave up 5 bases and V 3 bases, and 7 bases lay outside the gene matches. CDR3 residues: CASSLGQKLHNEQFF. CDR3 bases: TGTGCCAGCAGCTTGGGACAGAAACTACACAATGAGCAGTTCTTC. Combining the CDR3 with reference TRBV11-2 and TRBJ2-1 gives the whole variable domain EAGVAQSPRYKIIEKRQSVAFWCNPISGHATLYWYQQILGQGPKLLIQFQNNGVVDDSQLPKDRFSAERLKGVDSTLKIQPAKLEDSAVYLCASSLGQKLHNEQFFGPGTRLTVL.

The rearrangement joins TRBV12-3 or TRBV12-4 to TRBJ1-3; D remains ambiguous. This CDR3 is 15 amino acids long. The V and J ends lost 6 bases and 0 bases respectively, with 12 bases between them. The CDR3: CASSSPGSSGNTIYF. CDR3 DNA: TGTGCCAGCAGCTCACCGGGCTCCTCTGGAAACACCATATATTTT.

In its sample, this clonotype was seen many times. This chain joins TRBV28 and TRBJ2-3; 8 nucleotides align to TRBD1. J gave up 6 bases and V 2 bases, and 7 bases lay outside the gene matches. From germline, CDR1 is MDHEN and CDR2 SYDVKM. The CDR3 runs to 15 residues. DNA for the CDR3: TGTGCCAGCAGTTTAGGGGGACAGGACGCTGATACGCAGTATTTT. Its translation: CASSLGGQDADTQYF.